This TCR beta chain was sequenced in a study of T cells in localized non-small cell lung cancer. About this clone itself: Its matching antigen is unknown.

The repertoire was sequenced with immunoSEQ multiplex PCR; TCRdb's copy has only in-frame clones and lacks some. In the table there are approximately 20,000 clones, 83% of which are singletons. Findings and limits, study-wide: Heterogeneity stays possible, as sequencing covered only one tumor region. The study found T cell clonality highest in uninvolved adjacent lung, above tumor. A median of around 60 clones ranked among the top 100 in tumor appeared in adjacent lung.

The CDR3 loop spans 16 amino acids. J was trimmed by 4 bases and V by 4 bases; bases with no gene match: 10. Germline V gene data show CDR1 as SGHNT and CDR2 as YYREEE (reference sequence). V usage is TRBV5-4 and J usage is TRBJ2-2; 7 bases map to TRBD2. The sequence was collected from a man aged 40 to 75 with stage I lung adenocarcinoma. Sequenced here: peripheral blood, sampled before any cancer treatment. CDR3: CASSPRGRGFTGELFF. The CDR3 DNA reads as TGTGCCAGCAGCCCCAGAGGGAGGGGCTTCACCGGGGAGCTGTTTTTT.